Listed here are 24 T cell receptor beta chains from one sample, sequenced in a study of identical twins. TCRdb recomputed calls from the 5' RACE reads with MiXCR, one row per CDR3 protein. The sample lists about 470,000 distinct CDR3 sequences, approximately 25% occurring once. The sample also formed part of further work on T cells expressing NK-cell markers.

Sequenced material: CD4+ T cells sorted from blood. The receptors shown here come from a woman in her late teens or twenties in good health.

In DNA form, the CDR3 reads TGTGCCAGCAGTTCTCCGGGTCTCTTGGAGCAGTACTTC. Amino acid sequence: CASSSPGLLEQYF. The chain has TRBV12-3 or TRBV12-4 and TRBJ2-7; D is unclear. V was clipped by 4 bases and J by 7 bases, with 14 bases between them. The CDR3 is made up of 13 amino acids.

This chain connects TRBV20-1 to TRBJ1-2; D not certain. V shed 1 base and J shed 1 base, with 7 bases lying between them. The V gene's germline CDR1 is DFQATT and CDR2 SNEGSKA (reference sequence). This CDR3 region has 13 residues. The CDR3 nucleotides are TGCAGTGCTAGAGCAGGAAGTAACTATGGCTACACCTTC. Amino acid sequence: CSARAGSNYGYTF.

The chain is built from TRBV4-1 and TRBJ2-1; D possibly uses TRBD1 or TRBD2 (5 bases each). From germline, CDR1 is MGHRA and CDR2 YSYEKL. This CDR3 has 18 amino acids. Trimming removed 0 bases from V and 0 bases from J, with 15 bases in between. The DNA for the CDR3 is TGCGCCAGCAGCCAAGATGATACCGGGGCCAGCTCCTACAATGAGCAGTTCTTC. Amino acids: CASSQDDTGASSYNEQFF.

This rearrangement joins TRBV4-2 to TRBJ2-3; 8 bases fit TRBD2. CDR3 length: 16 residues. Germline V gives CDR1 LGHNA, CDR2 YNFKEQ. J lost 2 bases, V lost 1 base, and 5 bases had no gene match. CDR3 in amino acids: CASSQAHGRDTDTQYF. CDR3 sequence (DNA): TGTGCCAGCAGCCAAGCTCACGGGAGGGACACAGATACGCAGTATTTT.

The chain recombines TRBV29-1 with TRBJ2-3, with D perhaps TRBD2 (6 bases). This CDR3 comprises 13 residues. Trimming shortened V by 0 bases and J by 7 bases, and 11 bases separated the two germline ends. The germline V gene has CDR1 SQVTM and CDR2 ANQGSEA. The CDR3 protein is CSVEDGSRNTQYF. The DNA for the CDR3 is TGCAGCGTTGAAGACGGGAGCAGGAATACGCAGTATTTT.

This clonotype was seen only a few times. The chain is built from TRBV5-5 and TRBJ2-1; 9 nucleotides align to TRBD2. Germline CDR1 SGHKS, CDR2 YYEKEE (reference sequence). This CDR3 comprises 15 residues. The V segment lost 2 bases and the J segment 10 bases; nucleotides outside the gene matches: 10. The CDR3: CASSLEAGGPKEQFF. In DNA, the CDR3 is TGTGCCAGCAGCTTAGAAGCGGGGGGACCAAAAGAGCAGTTCTTC.

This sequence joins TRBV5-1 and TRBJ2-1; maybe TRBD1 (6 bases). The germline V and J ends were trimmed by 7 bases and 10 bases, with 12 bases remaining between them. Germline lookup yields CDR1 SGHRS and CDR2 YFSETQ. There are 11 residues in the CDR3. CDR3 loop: CASRQAQEQFF. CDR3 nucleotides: TGCGCCAGCCGACAGGCCCAGGAGCAGTTCTTC.

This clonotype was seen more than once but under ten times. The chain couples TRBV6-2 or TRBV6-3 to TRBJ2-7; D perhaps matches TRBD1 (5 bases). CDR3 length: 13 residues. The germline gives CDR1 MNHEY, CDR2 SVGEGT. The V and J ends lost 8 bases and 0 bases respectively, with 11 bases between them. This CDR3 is CASQDRSSYEQYF. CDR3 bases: TGTGCCAGCCAAGACAGAAGCTCCTACGAGCAGTACTTC.

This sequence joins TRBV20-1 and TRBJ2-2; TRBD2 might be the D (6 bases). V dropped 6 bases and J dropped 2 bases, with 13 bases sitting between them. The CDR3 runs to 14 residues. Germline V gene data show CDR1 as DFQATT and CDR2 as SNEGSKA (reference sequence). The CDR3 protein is CSAIAGSNTGELFF. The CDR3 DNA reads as TGCAGTGCCATTGCGGGGAGTAACACCGGGGAGCTGTTTTTT.

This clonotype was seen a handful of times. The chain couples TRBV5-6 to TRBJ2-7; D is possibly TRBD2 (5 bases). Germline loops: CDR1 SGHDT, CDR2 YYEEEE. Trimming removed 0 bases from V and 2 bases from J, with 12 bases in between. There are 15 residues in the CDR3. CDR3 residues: CASSLVGARPYEQYF. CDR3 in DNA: TGTGCCAGCAGCTTGGTGGGAGCGAGGCCCTACGAGCAGTACTTC. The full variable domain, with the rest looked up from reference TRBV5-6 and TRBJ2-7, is DAGVTQSPTHLIKTRGQQVTLRCSPKSGHDTVSWYQQALGQGPQFIFQYYEEEERQRGNFPDRFSGHQFPNYSSELNVNALLLGDSALYLCASSLVGARPYEQYFGPGTRLTVT.

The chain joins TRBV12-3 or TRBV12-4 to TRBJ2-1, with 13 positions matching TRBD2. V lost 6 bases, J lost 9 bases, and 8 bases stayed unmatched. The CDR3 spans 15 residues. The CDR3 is CASRTSGGRVFEQFF. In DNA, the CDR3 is TGTGCCAGCAGGACTAGCGGGGGGAGGGTGTTTGAGCAGTTCTTC.

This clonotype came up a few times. The CDR3 region has the DNA TGTGCCAGCTCCCCCAGATCGGAGACCCAGTACTTC. Residues: CASSPRSETQYF. The J gene is TRBJ2-5, the V gene TRBV18; no reliable D call. The germline CDR1 and CDR2 sequences are KGHSH and LQKENI. This CDR3 spans 12 amino acids. Trimming removed 6 bases at V and 5 bases at J, with 10 bases between.

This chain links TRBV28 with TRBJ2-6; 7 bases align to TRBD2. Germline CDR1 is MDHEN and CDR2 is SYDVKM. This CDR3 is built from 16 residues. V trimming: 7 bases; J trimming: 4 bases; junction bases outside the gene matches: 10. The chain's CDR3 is CASIPGGPTGANVLTF. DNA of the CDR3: TGTGCCAGCATCCCGGGAGGCCCAACAGGGGCCAACGTCCTGACTTTC.

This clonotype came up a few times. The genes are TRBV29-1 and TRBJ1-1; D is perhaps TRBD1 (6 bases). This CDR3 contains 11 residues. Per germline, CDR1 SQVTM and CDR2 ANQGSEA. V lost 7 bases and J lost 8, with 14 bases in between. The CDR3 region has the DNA TGCAGCGCACGACAGGAGAAAGAAGCTTTCTTT. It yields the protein CSARQEKEAFF.

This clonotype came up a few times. The CDR3 loop is CASSWGQTETEQYF. CDR3 coding DNA: TGTGCCAGCAGCTGGGGACAGACAGAGACCGAGCAGTACTTC. The chain carries TRBV7-9 and TRBJ2-7; the match to TRBD1 covers 7 bases. Losses at the gene ends were 4 bases for V and 6 bases for J; bases not matched to a gene: 9. Per germline, CDR1 SEHNR and CDR2 FQNEAQ (reference sequence). The CDR3 sequence is 14 residues long.

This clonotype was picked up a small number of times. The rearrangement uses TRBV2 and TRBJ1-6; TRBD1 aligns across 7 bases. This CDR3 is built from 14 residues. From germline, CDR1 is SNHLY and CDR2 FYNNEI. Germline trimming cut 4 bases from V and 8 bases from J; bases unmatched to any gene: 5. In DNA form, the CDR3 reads TGTGCCAGCAGTGTTCGACAGGGTGATTCACCCCTCCACTTT. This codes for CASSVRQGDSPLHF. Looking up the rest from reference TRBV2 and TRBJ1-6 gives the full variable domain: EPEVTQTPSHQVTQMGQEVILRCVPISNHLYFYWYRQILGQKVEFLVSFYNNEISEKSEIFDDQFSVERPDGSNFTLKIRSTKLEDSAMYFCASSVRQGDSPLHFGNGTRLTVT.

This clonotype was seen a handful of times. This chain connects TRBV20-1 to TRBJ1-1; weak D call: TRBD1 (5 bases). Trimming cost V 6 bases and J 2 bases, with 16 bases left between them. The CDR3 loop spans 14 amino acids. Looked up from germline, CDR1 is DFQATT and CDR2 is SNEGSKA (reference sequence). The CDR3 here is CSAVEGPPNTEAFF. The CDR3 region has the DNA TGCAGTGCGGTAGAGGGGCCACCCAACACTGAAGCTTTCTTT.

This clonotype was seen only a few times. CDR3 in amino acids: CSAGGVQRTRGEQYF. The CDR3, as DNA: TGCAGTGCCGGGGGTGTTCAGAGGACCCGGGGGGAGCAGTACTTC. This chain uses TRBV20-1 with TRBJ2-7; TRBD2 is a possible D gene (6 bases). The CDR3 length is 15 residues. The germline V and J ends were trimmed by 6 bases and 7 bases, with 25 bases remaining between them. Germline-derived CDR1 and CDR2 are DFQATT and SNEGSKA (reference sequence).

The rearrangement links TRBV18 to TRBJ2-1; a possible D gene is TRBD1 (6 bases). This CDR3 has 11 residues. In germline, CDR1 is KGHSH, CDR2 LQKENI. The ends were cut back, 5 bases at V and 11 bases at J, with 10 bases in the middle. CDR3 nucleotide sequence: TGTGCCAGCTCAGGGGACAAGCAGCAGTTCTTC. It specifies CASSGDKQQFF. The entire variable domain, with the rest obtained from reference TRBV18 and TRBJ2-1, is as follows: NAGVMQNPRHLVRRRGQEARLRCSPMKGHSHVYWYRQLPEEGLKFMVYLQKENIIDESGMPKERFSAEFPKEGPSILRIQQVVRGDSAAYFCASSGDKQQFFGPGTRLTVL.

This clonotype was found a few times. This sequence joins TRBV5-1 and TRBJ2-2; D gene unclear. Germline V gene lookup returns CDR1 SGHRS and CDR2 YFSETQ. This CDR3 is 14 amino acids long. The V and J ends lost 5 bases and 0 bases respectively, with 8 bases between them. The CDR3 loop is CASRYRTNTGELFF. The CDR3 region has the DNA TGCGCCAGCAGGTACAGAACGAACACCGGGGAGCTGTTTTTT. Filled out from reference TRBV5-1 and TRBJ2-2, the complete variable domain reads KAGVTQTPRYLIKTRGQQVTLSCSPISGHRSVSWYQQTPGQGLQFLFEYFSETQRNKGNFPGRFSGRQFSNSRSEMNVSTLELGDSALYLCASRYRTNTGELFFGEGSRLTVL.

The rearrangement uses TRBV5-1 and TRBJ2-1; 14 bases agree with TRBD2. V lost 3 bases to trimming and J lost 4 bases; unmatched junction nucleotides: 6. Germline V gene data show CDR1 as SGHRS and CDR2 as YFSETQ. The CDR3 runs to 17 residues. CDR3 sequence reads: CASSSGTSGSLYNEQFF. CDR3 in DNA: TGCGCCAGCAGCTCCGGGACTAGCGGGAGTTTATACAATGAGCAGTTCTTC.

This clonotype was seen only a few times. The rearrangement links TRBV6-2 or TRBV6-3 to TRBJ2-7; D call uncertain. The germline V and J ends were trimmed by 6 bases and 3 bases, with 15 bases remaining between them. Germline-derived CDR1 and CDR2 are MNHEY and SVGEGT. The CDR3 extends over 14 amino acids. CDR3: CASRPRTSFYEQYF. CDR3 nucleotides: TGTGCCAGCAGGCCTCGGACGTCGTTCTACGAGCAGTACTTC.

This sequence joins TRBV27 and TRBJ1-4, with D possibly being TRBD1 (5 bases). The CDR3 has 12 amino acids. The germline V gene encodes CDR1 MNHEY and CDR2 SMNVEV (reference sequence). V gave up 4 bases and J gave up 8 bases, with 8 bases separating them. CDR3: CASSSTDEKLFF. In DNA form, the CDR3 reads TGTGCCAGCAGTTCGACAGACGAAAAACTGTTTTTT.

CDR3 in amino acids: CASSSGGRAGTQYF. The CDR3 region has the DNA TGTGCCAGCAGTTCGGGCGGGAGGGCCGGTACGCAGTATTTT. The V and J genes are TRBV12-3 or TRBV12-4 and TRBJ2-3; 9 nucleotides agree with TRBD2. CDR3 length: 14 amino acids. The V gene end was trimmed by 4 bases and the J gene end by 8 bases; junction bases not matched to a gene: 7.